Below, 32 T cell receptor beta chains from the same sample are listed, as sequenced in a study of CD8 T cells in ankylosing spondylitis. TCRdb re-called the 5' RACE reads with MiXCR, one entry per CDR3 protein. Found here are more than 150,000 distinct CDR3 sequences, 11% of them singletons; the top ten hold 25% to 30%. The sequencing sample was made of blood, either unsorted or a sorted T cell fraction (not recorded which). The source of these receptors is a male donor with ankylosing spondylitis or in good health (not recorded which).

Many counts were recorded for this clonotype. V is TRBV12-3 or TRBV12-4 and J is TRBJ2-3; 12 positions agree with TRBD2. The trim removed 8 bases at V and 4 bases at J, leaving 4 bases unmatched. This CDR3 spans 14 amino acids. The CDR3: CASVTSGRSDTQYF. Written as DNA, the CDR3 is TGTGCCAGCGTAACTAGCGGGAGGTCAGATACGCAGTATTTT.

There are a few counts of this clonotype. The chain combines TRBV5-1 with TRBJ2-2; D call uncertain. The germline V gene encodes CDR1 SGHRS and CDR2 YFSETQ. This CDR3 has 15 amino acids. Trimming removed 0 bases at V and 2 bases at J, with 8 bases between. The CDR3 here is CASSLGRLNTGELFF. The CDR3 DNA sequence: TGCGCCAGCAGCTTGGGGAGACTTAACACCGGGGAGCTGTTTTTT.

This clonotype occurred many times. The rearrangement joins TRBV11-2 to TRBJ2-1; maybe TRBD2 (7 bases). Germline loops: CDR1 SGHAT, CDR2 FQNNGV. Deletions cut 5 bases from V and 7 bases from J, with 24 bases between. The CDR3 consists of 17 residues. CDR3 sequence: CASSPRAAGGPENEQFF. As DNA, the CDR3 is TGTGCCAGCAGCCCTCGAGCCGCCGGGGGGCCTGAAAATGAGCAGTTCTTC.

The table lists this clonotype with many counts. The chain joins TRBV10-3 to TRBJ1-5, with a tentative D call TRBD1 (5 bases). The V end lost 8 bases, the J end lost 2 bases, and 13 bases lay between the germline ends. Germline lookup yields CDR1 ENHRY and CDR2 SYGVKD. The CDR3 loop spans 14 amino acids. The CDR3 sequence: CAIGASPGNQPQHF. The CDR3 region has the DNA TGTGCCATCGGGGCCAGCCCGGGCAATCAGCCCCAGCATTTT.

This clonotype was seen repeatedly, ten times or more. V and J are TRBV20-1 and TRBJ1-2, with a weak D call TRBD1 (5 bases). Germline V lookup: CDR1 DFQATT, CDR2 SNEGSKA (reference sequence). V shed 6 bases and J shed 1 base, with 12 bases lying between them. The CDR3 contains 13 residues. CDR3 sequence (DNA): TGCAGTGCCCCATGGGGGAATAACTATGGCTACACCTTC. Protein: CSAPWGNNYGYTF.

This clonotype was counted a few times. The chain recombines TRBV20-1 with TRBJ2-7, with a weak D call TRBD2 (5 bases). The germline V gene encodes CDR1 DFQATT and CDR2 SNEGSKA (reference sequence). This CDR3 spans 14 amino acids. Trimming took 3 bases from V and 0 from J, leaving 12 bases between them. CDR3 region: CSASFAGISYEQYF. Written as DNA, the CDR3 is TGCAGTGCTAGTTTCGCGGGTATCTCCTACGAGCAGTACTTC.

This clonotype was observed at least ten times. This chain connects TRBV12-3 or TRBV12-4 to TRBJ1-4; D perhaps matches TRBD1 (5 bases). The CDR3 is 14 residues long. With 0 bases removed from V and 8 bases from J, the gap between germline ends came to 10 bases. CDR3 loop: CASSLAGTGEKLFF. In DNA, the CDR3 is TGTGCCAGCAGTTTAGCGGGGACCGGCGAAAAACTGTTTTTT.

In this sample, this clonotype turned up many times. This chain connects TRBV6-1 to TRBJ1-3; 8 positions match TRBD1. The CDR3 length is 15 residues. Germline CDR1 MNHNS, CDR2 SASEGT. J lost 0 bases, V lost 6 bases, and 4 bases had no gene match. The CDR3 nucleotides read TGTGCCAGCAGCCACACAGGGGGCTCTGGAAACACCATATATTTT. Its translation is CASSHTGGSGNTIYF.

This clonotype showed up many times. In nucleotides, the CDR3 is TGTGCCAGCGCACTTGCGTACAATGAGCAGTTCTTC. This gives the protein CASALAYNEQFF. The V call is TRBV12-3 or TRBV12-4, the J call TRBJ2-1, with no clear D. CDR3 length: 12 residues. With 8 bases removed from V and 4 bases from J, the gap between germline ends came to 9 bases.

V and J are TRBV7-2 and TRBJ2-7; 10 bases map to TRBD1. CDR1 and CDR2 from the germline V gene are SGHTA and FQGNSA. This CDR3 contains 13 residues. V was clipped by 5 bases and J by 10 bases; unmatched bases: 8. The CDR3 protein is CASSRDRGRFQYF. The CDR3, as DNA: TGTGCCAGCAGCCGTGACAGGGGGCGTTTTCAGTACTTC.

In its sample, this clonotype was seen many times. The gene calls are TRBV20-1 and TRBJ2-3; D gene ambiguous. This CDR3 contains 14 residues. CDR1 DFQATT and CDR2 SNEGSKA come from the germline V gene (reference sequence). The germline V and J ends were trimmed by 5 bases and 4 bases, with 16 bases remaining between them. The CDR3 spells CSAQTGDVPDTQYF. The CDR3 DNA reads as TGCAGTGCTCAGACTGGGGATGTCCCAGATACGCAGTATTTT.

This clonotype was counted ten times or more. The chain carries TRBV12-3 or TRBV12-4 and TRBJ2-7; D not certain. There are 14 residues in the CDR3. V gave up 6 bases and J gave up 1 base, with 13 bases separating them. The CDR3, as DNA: TGTGCCAGCAGACCTGGGGTAGATTCCTACGAGCAGTACTTC. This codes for CASRPGVDSYEQYF.

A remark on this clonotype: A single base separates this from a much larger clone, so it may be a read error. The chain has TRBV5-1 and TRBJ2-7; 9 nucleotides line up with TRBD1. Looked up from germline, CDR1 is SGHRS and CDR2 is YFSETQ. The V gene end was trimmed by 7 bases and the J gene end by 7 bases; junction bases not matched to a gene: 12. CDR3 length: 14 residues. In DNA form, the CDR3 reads TGCGCCAGCGGTTTGTCTGGACAGGGGCTGGAGCAGTACTTC. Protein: CASGLSGQGLEQYF.

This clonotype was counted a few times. CDR3 in DNA: TGCAGTGCTAGAGATAGGAGCGGGAACACCGGGGAGCTGTTTTTT. It codes for CSARDRSGNTGELFF. The V call is TRBV20-1, the J call TRBJ2-2, with D possibly matching TRBD2 (5 bases). Germline V gives CDR1 DFQATT, CDR2 SNEGSKA (reference sequence). This CDR3 has 15 amino acids. V was trimmed by 0 bases and J by 1 base, leaving 9 bases between them.

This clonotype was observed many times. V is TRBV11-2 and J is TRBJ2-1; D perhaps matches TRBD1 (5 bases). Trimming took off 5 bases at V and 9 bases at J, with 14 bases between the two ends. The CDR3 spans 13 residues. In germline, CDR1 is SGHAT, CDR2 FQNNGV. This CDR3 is CASSISADIEQFF. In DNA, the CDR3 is TGTGCCAGCAGCATCTCGGCGGACATTGAGCAGTTCTTC.

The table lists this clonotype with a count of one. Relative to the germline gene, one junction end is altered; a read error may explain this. CDR3 protein: CSARNPAQNTETFF. The CDR3 region has the DNA TGCAGTGCTAGGAATCCGGCACAGAACACTGAAACTTTCTTT. The chain has TRBV20-1 and TRBJ1-1, with no clear D. The CDR3 consists of 14 residues. Germline assignment: CDR1 DFQATT and CDR2 SNEGSKA (reference sequence).

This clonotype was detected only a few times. The CDR3: CASSLERGASDLYGYTF. Written as DNA, the CDR3 is TGTGCCAGCAGCTTAGAGCGGGGGGCCTCTGATTTATATGGCTACACCTTC. This chain uses TRBV7-6 with TRBJ1-2; a weak D match, TRBD1 (6 bases). Germline V CDR1 and CDR2: SGHVS, FNYEAQ. Deletions cut 1 base from V and 5 bases from J, with 20 bases between. This CDR3 is built from 17 residues. Combining the CDR3 with reference TRBV7-6 and TRBJ1-2 gives the whole variable domain GAGVSQSPRYKVTKRGQDVALRCDPISGHVSLYWYRQALGQGPEFLTYFNYEAQQDKSGLPNDRFSAERPEGSISTLTIQRTEQRDSAMYRCASSLERGASDLYGYTFGSGTRLTVV.

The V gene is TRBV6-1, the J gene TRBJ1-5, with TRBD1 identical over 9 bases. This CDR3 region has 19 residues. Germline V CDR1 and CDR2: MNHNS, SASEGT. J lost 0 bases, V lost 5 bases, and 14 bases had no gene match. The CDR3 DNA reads TGTGCCAGCAGTCAATCCCCCTTCGGACAGGGGCATAGCAATCAGCCCCAGCATTTT. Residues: CASSQSPFGQGHSNQPQHF.

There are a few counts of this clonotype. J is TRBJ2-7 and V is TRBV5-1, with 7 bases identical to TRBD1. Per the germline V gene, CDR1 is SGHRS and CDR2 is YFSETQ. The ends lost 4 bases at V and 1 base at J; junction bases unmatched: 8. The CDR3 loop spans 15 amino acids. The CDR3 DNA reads TGCGCCAGCAGCGACGCTCGGACAGGATCCTACGAGCAGTACTTC. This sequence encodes CASSDARTGSYEQYF.

The DNA of the CDR3 is TGTGCCAGCAGTGTTACAGGGGGGCCTCAGCCCCAGCATTTT. It specifies CASSVTGGPQPQHF. The genes are TRBV6-1 and TRBJ1-5; 8 positions match TRBD1. The J segment lost 6 bases and the V segment lost 4 bases, leaving 5 bases of the junction unmatched. There are 14 residues in the CDR3. Looked up from germline, CDR1 is MNHNS and CDR2 is SASEGT.

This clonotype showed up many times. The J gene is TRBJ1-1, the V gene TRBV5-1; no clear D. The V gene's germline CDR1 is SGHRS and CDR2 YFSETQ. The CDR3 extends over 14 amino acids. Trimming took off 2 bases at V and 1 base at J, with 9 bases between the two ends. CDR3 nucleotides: TGCGCCAGCAGCTTACCCAGCCCGAACACTGAAGCTTTCTTT. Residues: CASSLPSPNTEAFF.

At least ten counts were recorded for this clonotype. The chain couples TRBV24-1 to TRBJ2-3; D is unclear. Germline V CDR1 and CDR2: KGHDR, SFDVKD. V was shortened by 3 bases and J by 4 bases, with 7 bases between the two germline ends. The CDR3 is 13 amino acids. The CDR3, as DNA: TGTGCCACCAGTGATCCTATATCAGATACGCAGTATTTT. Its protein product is CATSDPISDTQYF.

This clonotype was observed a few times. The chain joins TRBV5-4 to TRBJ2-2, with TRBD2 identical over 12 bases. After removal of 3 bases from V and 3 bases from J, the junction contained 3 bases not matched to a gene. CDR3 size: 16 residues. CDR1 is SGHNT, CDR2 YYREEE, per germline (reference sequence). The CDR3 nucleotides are TGTGCCAGCAGCTCGGGACTAGCGGGCCACACCGGGGAGCTGTTTTTT. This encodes CASSSGLAGHTGELFF.

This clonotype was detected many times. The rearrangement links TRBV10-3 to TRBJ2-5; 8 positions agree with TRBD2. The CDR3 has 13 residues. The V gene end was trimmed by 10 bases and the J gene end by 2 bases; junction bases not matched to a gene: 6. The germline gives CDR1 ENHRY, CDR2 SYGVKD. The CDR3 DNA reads TGTGCCACCGCCGGGACTAGTCAAGAGACCCAGTACTTC. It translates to CATAGTSQETQYF.

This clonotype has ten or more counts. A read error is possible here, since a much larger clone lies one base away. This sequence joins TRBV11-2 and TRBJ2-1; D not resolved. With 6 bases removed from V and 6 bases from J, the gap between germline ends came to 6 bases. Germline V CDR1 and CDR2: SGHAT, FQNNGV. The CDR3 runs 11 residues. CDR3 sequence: CASSPSNEQFF. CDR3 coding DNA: TGTGCCAGCAGTCCCTCCAATGAGCAGTTCTTC.

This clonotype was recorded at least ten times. The CDR3 loop is CASSYRGRNQPQHF. The CDR3, as DNA: TGTGCCAGCAGTTACAGGGGACGCAATCAGCCCCAGCATTTT. V usage is TRBV27 and J usage is TRBJ1-5; TRBD1 agrees at 7 bases. This CDR3 comprises 14 residues. CDR1 and CDR2 (germline): MNHEY, SMNVEV (reference sequence). The J segment lost 2 bases and the V segment lost 4 bases, leaving 2 bases of the junction unmatched.

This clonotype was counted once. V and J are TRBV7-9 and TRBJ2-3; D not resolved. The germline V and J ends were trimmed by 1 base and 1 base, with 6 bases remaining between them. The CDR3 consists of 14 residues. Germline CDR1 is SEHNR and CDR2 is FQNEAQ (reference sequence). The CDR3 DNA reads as TGTGCCAGCAGCTTAGATACCGGCACAGATACGCAGTATTTT. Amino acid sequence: CASSLDTGTDTQYF.

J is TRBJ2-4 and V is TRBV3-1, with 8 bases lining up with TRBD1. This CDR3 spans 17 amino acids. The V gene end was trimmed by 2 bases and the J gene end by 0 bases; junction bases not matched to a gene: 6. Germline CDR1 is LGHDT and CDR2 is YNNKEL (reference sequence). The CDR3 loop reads CASSQSARGLAKNIQYF. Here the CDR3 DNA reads TGTGCCAGCAGCCAATCCGCCAGGGGGCTAGCCAAAAACATTCAGTACTTC.

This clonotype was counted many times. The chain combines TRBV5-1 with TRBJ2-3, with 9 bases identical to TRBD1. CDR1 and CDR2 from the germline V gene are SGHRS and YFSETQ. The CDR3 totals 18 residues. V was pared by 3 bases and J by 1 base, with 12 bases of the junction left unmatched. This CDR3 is CASSSITGGLDGTDTQYF. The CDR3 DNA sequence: TGCGCCAGCAGCTCCATCACAGGGGGCCTTGATGGCACAGATACGCAGTATTTT.

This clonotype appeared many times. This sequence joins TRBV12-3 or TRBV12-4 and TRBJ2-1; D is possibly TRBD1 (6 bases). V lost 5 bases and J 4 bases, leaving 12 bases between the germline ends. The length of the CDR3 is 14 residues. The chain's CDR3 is CASSPGGSYNEQFF. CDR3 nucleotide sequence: TGTGCCAGCAGTCCTGGGGGCAGTTACAATGAGCAGTTCTTC.

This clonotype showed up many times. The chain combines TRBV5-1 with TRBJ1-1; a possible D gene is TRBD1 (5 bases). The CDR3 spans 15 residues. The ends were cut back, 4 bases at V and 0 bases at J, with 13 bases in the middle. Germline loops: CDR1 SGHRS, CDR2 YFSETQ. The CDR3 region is CASSTGVRMNTEAFF. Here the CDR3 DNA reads TGCGCCAGCAGCACGGGGGTCCGAATGAACACTGAAGCTTTCTTT.

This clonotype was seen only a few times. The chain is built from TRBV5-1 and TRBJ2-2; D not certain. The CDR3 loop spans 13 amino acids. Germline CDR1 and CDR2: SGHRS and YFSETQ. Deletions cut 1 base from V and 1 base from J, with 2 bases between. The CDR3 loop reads CASSLWNTGELFF. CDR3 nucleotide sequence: TGCGCCAGCAGCTTGTGGAACACCGGGGAGCTGTTTTTT. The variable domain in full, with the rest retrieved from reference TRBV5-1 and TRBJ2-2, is KAGVTQTPRYLIKTRGQQVTLSCSPISGHRSVSWYQQTPGQGLQFLFEYFSETQRNKGNFPGRFSGRQFSNSRSEMNVSTLELGDSALYLCASSLWNTGELFFGEGSRLTVL.